This TCR beta chain was documented in a study of T cells in Graves' hyperthyroidism and ophthalmopathy. This clonotype was seen at least ten times. CDR1 and CDR2 from the germline V gene are SGHAT and FQNNGV. J was trimmed by 0 bases and V by 5 bases; bases with no gene match: 9. The CDR3 spans 17 residues. Amplification of TCR beta CDR3 regions was performed using RNA transcripts as template. RT-PCR in the first round (using the HTBI primer set) targeted the TCR CDR3. TCRdb called the multiplex PCR reads again in MiXCR, with one record for every CDR3 protein. The table records 300,000 to 450,000 distinct CDR3 sequences, about 15% of them present only once.

This receptor was obtained from a woman aged 60-70 years with Graves' hyperthyroidism. V and J are TRBV11-2 and TRBJ1-4, with 7 nucleotides matching TRBD1. The sample was blood. CDR3 loop: CASSGHRGRATNEKLFF. The CDR3 bases are TGTGCCAGCAGCGGACACAGGGGACGAGCAACTAATGAAAAACTGTTTTTT.